This note documents a single TCR beta chain sequence. Its antigen is still unknown. Per-base quality was not reported, and no clone a single base away is much larger than it. Whole blood was collected in K2EDTA tubes by collaborating institutions according to the institutions' own protocols. For TCRbeta analysis, collaborators shipped samples in one of three forms: frozen whole blood, isolated PBMCs, or DNA extracted from either of those sample types. This sample was taken from a study of blood T cell repertoires in COVID-19 (dated by TCRdb to the early 2020s). Broadly, across the study: Samples covering the acute and convalescent phases of COVID-19 were provided by collaborators in the United States, Italy and Spain. The material from the prospective study consisted of cDNA or gDNA derived from T cells, B-cell-depleted T cells, or PBMCs. Deeply sampled blood TCRbeta repertoires from subjects exposed to, actively infected with, or recovered from COVID-19 were included in the dataset. The repertoires were released in a freely available public database intended as a resource for research on the immune response to SARS-CoV-2. The samples were drawn from two sources: the first 160 participants of the ongoing ImmuneRACE study, and 1,000 to 1,500 subjects contributed by 6 global collaborators. Sample metadata almost always included a de-identified subject ID, COVID-19 status, age in years and sex. HLA class I and class II types, where available, came from metadata supplied by the sample provider rather than from assay-based typing. Overall results and qualifications from the work: The amount of clinical and demographic metadata varied by source and participant and was provided uncurated.

TCRbeta CDR3 regions were amplified from genomic DNA by means of the immunoSEQ Assay, a bias-controlled multiplex PCR. From the authors' description of their analysis: The number of nucleated cells in each sample was estimated by amplification of reference gene primers within the assay. To quantify the absolute abundance of each unique TCRbeta CDR3 rearrangement, sequence reads were collapsed and filtered. For each sample, productive Simpson clonality was calculated as the square root of Simpson's diversity index across productive rearrangements. In its TCRdb copy, this immuneACCESS table keeps in-frame sequences only and misses some clones. Where compared with another copy, unresolved V genes explain less than half of these, and the others have no known cause. V and J calls plus clone size are reproduced from that table; the DNA served to infer D and trimming. Within this sample are around 100,000 clones, with 90% to 95% of them counted one time only. The ten top clones hold 5% to 6.5% of the sample.

Spanning cysteine to phenylalanine, the CDR3 consists of 15 amino acids. Just the 45-base CDR3 DNA is kept, in frame starting at base 1. CDR1 and CDR2 are read off the germline V gene as SGHVS and FNYEAQ. The germline ends are 13 bases apart after V is trimmed by 2 bases and J by 3 bases. The sequencing input was peripheral blood. The receptor comes from a human donor in a cohort sampled during active COVID-19. The chain couples TRBV7-6 to TRBJ1-1, and perhaps TRBD1 as D gene, on 6 matching bases. The CDR3 in this case is CASSLIQGGDTEAFF. The DNA is TGTGCCAGCAGCTTAATACAGGGTGGGGACACTGAAGCTTTCTTT.